The 30 T cell receptor beta chains reported below all come from one sample, sequenced in a study of blood T cell repertoires in COVID-19. TCRdb keeps only in-frame clones here, not all; method: immunoSEQ multiplex PCR. The sample consists of 200,000 or so clones, roughly four fifths of them appearing once. Specimen: peripheral blood. The receptors stem from a woman aged 60-75 years with acute or convalescent COVID-19.

Only a few counts were recorded for this clone. The chain joins TRBV4-2 to TRBJ1-5; D perhaps matches TRBD1 (6 bases). The CDR3 length is 14 residues. V gave up 0 bases and J gave up 9 bases, with 12 bases separating them. Germline CDR1 and CDR2: LGHNA and YNFKEQ. The CDR3 nucleotides are TGTGCCAGCAGCCAAGAACAGGGAATACCGCCCCAGCATTTT. This translates into CASSQEQGIPPQHF.

V and J are TRBV5-8 and TRBJ2-5, with 7 bases lining up with TRBD2. There are 15 residues in the CDR3. Losses at the gene ends were 3 bases for V and 7 bases for J; bases not matched to a gene: 12. The germline V gene encodes CDR1 SGHTS and CDR2 YDEGEE. The CDR3 bases are TGTGCCAGCAGCTCGTCCCCCATGGGGGAGGGGACCCAGTACTTC. It codes for CASSSSPMGEGTQYF.

This chain links TRBV7-2 with TRBJ1-2; possible D gene TRBD1, 6 bases. The V and J ends lost 5 bases and 3 bases respectively, with 16 bases between them. Germline CDR1 reads SGHTA; CDR2 reads FQGNSA. The CDR3 is 15 amino acids. The CDR3 bases are TGTGCCAGCAGCACCCCCGGGACACTGTACTATGGCTACACCTTC. Residues: CASSTPGTLYYGYTF.

This clone appeared a single time. The rearrangement uses TRBV19 and TRBJ1-2, with 12 bases that match TRBD1. Germline V CDR1 and CDR2: LNHDA, SQIVND (reference sequence). The CDR3 has 17 residues. Trimming at V came to 7 bases and at J to 7 bases, leaving 16 bases not matched to a gene. The CDR3 sequence: CASTRAGTGGLMGGYTF. CDR3 bases: TGTGCCAGTACTCGGGCCGGGACAGGGGGCCTCATGGGTGGCTACACCTTC.

The V gene is TRBV5-6, the J gene TRBJ2-2, with TRBD1 matching over 11 bases. Looked up from germline, CDR1 is SGHDT and CDR2 is YYEEEE. The V gene end was trimmed by 1 base and the J gene end by 6 bases; junction bases not matched to a gene: 5. The CDR3 is 16 residues long. The DNA for the CDR3 is TGTGCCAGCAGCTTGCCGGGACAGGGGGGCTCCGGGGAGCTGTTTTTT. Its protein product is CASSLPGQGGSGELFF.

This clone was found a few times. The chain has TRBV18 and TRBJ1-2; 7 bases are shared with TRBD1. Trimming at V came to 3 bases and at J to 5 bases, leaving 9 bases not matched to a gene. Germline-derived CDR1 and CDR2 are KGHSH and LQKENI. The CDR3 extends over 15 amino acids. This CDR3 reads CASSPSGTASYGYTF. CDR3 DNA sequence: TGTGCCAGCTCACCGTCCGGGACAGCCTCGTATGGCTACACCTTC. Drawing the rest from reference TRBV18 and TRBJ1-2, the complete variable domain is NAGVMQNPRHLVRRRGQEARLRCSPMKGHSHVYWYRQLPEEGLKFMVYLQKENIIDESGMPKERFSAEFPKEGPSILRIQQVVRGDSAAYFCASSPSGTASYGYTFGSGTRLTVV.

The chain couples TRBV6-1 to TRBJ1-4; a possible D gene is TRBD1 (6 bases). Germline assignment: CDR1 MNHNS and CDR2 SASEGT. The V gene lost 2 bases and the J gene lost 4 bases, with 11 bases spanning the gap. The CDR3 length is 15 residues. CDR3 protein: CASSESRGGNEKLFF. The CDR3 DNA sequence: TGTGCCAGCAGTGAATCGAGGGGGGGTAATGAAAAACTGTTTTTT.

V is TRBV15 and J is TRBJ1-2; 8 nucleotides agree with TRBD1. Trimming cost V 0 bases and J 3 bases; bases outside gene matches: 3. The length of the CDR3 is 15 residues. Germline V gene data show CDR1 as LNHNV and CDR2 as YYDKDF (reference sequence). The CDR3 nucleotides read TGTGCCACCAGCAGAGATGGGACAGGACACTATGGCTACACCTTC. This translates into CATSRDGTGHYGYTF.

Details on this clone: At one of its ends the junction is not consistent with the germline gene, which may arise from a read error. The rearrangement uses TRBV4-1 and TRBJ1-2; D perhaps matches TRBD1 (6 bases). CDR3 length equals 14 residues. From germline, CDR1 is MGHRA and CDR2 YSYEKL. CDR3 sequence (DNA): TGCGCCAGCAGCCAACCGGGACAAAACTCTGGCTACACCTTC. Residues: CASSQPGQNSGYTF.

This chain uses TRBV6-5 with TRBJ1-6, with D hard to call. The CDR3 is made up of 13 amino acids. CDR1 MNHEY and CDR2 SVGAGI come from the germline V gene. V lost 2 bases and J lost 6, with 5 bases in between. The CDR3 region has the DNA TGTGCCAGCAGTTACGGAGCTAATTCACCCCTCCACTTT. Translating gives CASSYGANSPLHF.

This rearrangement joins TRBV5-1 to TRBJ2-3, with 8 nucleotides matching TRBD2. CDR3 length equals 15 residues. Trimming took 4 bases from V and 4 from J; bases not matched to a gene: 8. Germline CDR1 is SGHRS and CDR2 is YFSETQ. DNA for the CDR3: TGCGCCAGCAGCCCAGGGACTAGTACCTCAGATACGCAGTATTTT. Its translation is CASSPGTSTSDTQYF.

This clone was observed a handful of times. This chain connects TRBV11-2 to TRBJ2-1; TRBD2 agrees at 7 bases. Germline CDR1 reads SGHAT; CDR2 reads FQNNGV. There are 17 residues in the CDR3. The J segment lost 0 bases and the V segment lost 1 base, leaving 6 bases of the junction unmatched. The CDR3 reads CASSLVLGTNSYNEQFF. In DNA form, the CDR3 reads TGTGCCAGCAGCTTAGTATTAGGGACTAACTCCTACAATGAGCAGTTCTTC.

This chain joins TRBV13 and TRBJ2-1; TRBD2 matches 7 bases. The CDR3 loop spans 18 amino acids. CDR1 PRHDT and CDR2 FYEKMQ come from the germline V gene (reference sequence). Unmatched junction bases numbered 13, after V lost 5 bases and J lost 0 bases. CDR3 nucleotide sequence: TGTGCCAGCAGCCCTAAATTACGAGCGGGAATCTCCTACAATGAGCAGTTCTTC. Translated, it gives CASSPKLRAGISYNEQFF. Based on the CDR3 plus reference TRBV13 and TRBJ2-1, the full variable domain is AAGVIQSPRHLIKEKRETATLKCYPIPRHDTVYWYQQGPGQDPQFLISFYEKMQSDKGSIPDRFSAQQFSDYHSELNMSSLELGDSALYFCASSPKLRAGISYNEQFFGPGTRLTVL.

The J gene is TRBJ2-5, the V gene TRBV5-1; D might be TRBD1 (6 bases). The germline CDR1 and CDR2 sequences are SGHRS and YFSETQ. The CDR3 covers 16 residues. V shed 4 bases and J shed 2 bases, with 18 bases lying between them. The CDR3 coding sequence is TGCGCCAGCAGCCCGACCAAACAGGGATCACAAGAGACCCAGTACTTC. Translating it yields CASSPTKQGSQETQYF.

V usage is TRBV7-2 and J usage is TRBJ2-2; 11 nucleotides agree with TRBD2. CDR1 is SGHTA and CDR2 is FQGNSA in the germline V gene. After removal of 2 bases from V and 4 bases from J, the junction contained 9 bases not matched to a gene. The CDR3 length is 18 residues. DNA of the CDR3: TGTGCCAGCAGCTTAAGTAGCGGGGGGGCTAGAGGCACCGGGGAGCTGTTTTTT. This encodes CASSLSSGGARGTGELFF.

This clone was recorded once. This chain uses TRBV4-3 with TRBJ1-1; D unclear. Looked up from germline, CDR1 is LGHNA and CDR2 is YSLEER. This CDR3 contains 12 residues. The V gene lost 0 bases and the J gene lost 10 bases, with 9 bases spanning the gap. The CDR3 region is CASSQDGGRAFF. The CDR3 DNA follows: TGCGCCAGCAGCCAAGATGGAGGAAGAGCTTTCTTT.

The genes are TRBV9 and TRBJ1-1; tentative D call: TRBD1 (6 bases). V was trimmed by 1 base and J by 1 base, leaving 8 bases between them. The CDR3 length is 14 residues. Germline V gene data show CDR1 as SGDLS and CDR2 as YYNGEE. The CDR3 spells CASSVLTGNTEAFF. The CDR3 nucleotides are TGTGCCAGCAGCGTACTGACAGGGAACACTGAAGCTTTCTTT.

The chain joins TRBV5-1 to TRBJ1-5, with 9 positions matching TRBD1. V was pared by 1 base and J by 5 bases, with 1 base of the junction left unmatched. CDR1 is SGHRS and CDR2 is YFSETQ in the germline V gene. The CDR3 runs 14 residues. CDR3 in amino acids: CASSLTGGDQPQHF. The CDR3 bases are TGCGCCAGCAGCTTGACAGGGGGCGATCAGCCCCAGCATTTT.

The chain couples TRBV11-2 to TRBJ1-3; unclear D gene. Per germline, CDR1 SGHAT and CDR2 FQNNGV. Trimming cost V 1 base and J 0 bases, with 4 bases left between them. The CDR3 covers 14 residues. The CDR3 nucleotides are TGTGCCAGCAGCTTAGTCAGCTCTGGAAACACCATATATTTT. It specifies CASSLVSSGNTIYF.

The chain links TRBV6-2 or TRBV6-3 to TRBJ2-1, with TRBD2 identical over 8 bases. Germline CDR1 and CDR2: MNHEY and SVGEGT. V was clipped by 2 bases and J by 13 bases; unmatched bases: 10. The CDR3 loop spans 14 amino acids. CDR3 amino acids: CASSYSRGGATQFF. The CDR3 region has the DNA TGTGCCAGCAGTTACAGTCGGGGGGGGGCGACCCAGTTCTTC.

This chain uses TRBV27 with TRBJ2-3; maybe TRBD2 (6 bases). The germline CDR1 and CDR2 sequences are MNHEY and SMNVEV (reference sequence). This CDR3 is built from 13 residues. V was shortened by 8 bases and J by 2 bases, with 11 bases between the two germline ends. The CDR3 is CASGTFHTDTQYF. The CDR3 bases are TGTGCCAGCGGGACTTTCCACACAGATACGCAGTATTTT.

The genes are TRBV28 and TRBJ1-6; TRBD1 matches at 7 bases. The CDR3 totals 15 residues. The V segment lost 2 bases and the J segment 8 bases; nucleotides outside the gene matches: 6. From germline, CDR1 is MDHEN and CDR2 SYDVKM. CDR3 nucleotide sequence: TGTGCCAGCAGTTTACGGACAGGCGAATATTCACCCCTCCACTTT. This encodes CASSLRTGEYSPLHF.

The chain links TRBV2 to TRBJ1-6; 7 bases align to TRBD1. CDR3 length: 14 residues. The J segment lost 2 bases and the V segment lost 9 bases, leaving 4 bases of the junction unmatched. Germline V CDR1 and CDR2: SNHLY, FYNNEI. DNA for the CDR3: TGTGCCAGTAAACAGGGGACCTATAATTCACCCCTCCACTTT. Protein product: CASKQGTYNSPLHF. The full variable domain, completed using reference TRBV2 and TRBJ1-6, is EPEVTQTPSHQVTQMGQEVILRCVPISNHLYFYWYRQILGQKVEFLVSFYNNEISEKSEIFDDQFSVERPDGSNFTLKIRSTKLEDSAMYFCASKQGTYNSPLHFGNGTRLTVT.

The V call is TRBV11-1, the J call TRBJ2-7, with 9 bases fitting TRBD2. Germline CDR1 is SGHAT and CDR2 is FQDESV (reference sequence). J lost 4 bases, V lost 5 bases, and 9 bases had no gene match. This CDR3 has 15 residues. This CDR3 is CASSGGASGEYEQYF. CDR3 bases: TGTGCCAGCAGCGGAGGCGCTAGCGGGGAATACGAGCAGTACTTC.

This clone turned up a few times. The chain couples TRBV3-1 (or the pseudogene TRBV3-2) to TRBJ1-1; D gene ambiguous. The CDR3 runs to 11 residues. The germline CDR1 and CDR2 sequences are LGHDT and YNNKEL (reference sequence). V shed 4 bases and J shed 8 bases, with 8 bases lying between them. The CDR3 protein is CASSPRVEAFF. In DNA, the CDR3 is TGTGCCAGCAGCCCCCGGGTCGAAGCTTTCTTT.

The rearrangement joins TRBV12-3 or TRBV12-4 to TRBJ1-1; a possible D gene is TRBD1 (6 bases). Trimming shortened V by 4 bases and J by 9 bases, and 12 bases separated the two germline ends. CDR3 size: 12 residues. The CDR3 spells CASSWGQGQAFF. DNA for the CDR3: TGTGCCAGCAGTTGGGGGCAGGGACAAGCTTTCTTT.

The V and J genes are TRBV28 and TRBJ2-7; 11 bases match TRBD1. This CDR3 has 16 amino acids. CDR1 is MDHEN, CDR2 SYDVKM, per germline. J was trimmed by 2 bases and V by 6 bases; bases with no gene match: 9. The CDR3 protein is CASSTYRGQGAYEQYF. For the CDR3, the DNA is TGTGCCAGCAGCACATATAGGGGACAGGGGGCCTACGAGCAGTACTTC.

CDR3 bases: TGTGCCACCAGCAGTTGGAGCGTAGGTTTGGCGCCAGATACGCAGTATTTT. Translation: CATSSWSVGLAPDTQYF. The J gene is TRBJ2-3, the V gene TRBV15; D not resolved. The V gene lost 3 bases and the J gene lost 4 bases, with 20 bases spanning the gap. The CDR3 consists of 17 residues. Germline CDR1 and CDR2: LNHNV and YYDKDF (reference sequence).

CDR3 sequence reads: CATSIGVETQYF. As DNA, the CDR3 is TGTGCCACCAGTATCGGGGTCGAGACCCAGTACTTC. The chain uses TRBV15 and TRBJ2-5; possibly TRBD2 for D (5 bases). Trimming took off 6 bases at V and 5 bases at J, with 10 bases between the two ends. Germline CDR1 and CDR2: LNHNV and YYDKDF (reference sequence). This CDR3 comprises 12 residues.

The chain employs TRBV2 and TRBJ1-4; D is perhaps TRBD1 (5 bases). V was cut by 2 bases and J by 1 base, with 8 bases left in between. Germline assignment: CDR1 SNHLY and CDR2 FYNNEI. The CDR3 consists of 15 residues. The CDR3 DNA reads as TGTGCCAGCAGTGAACAGGGTAAAACTAATGAAAAACTGTTTTTT. Amino acid sequence: CASSEQGKTNEKLFF.